This note documents a single T cell receptor (beta chain) sequence. In its sample, this clonotype was seen a few times. Its antigen specificity is not known. A much larger clone differs by one base, so this may be a read error. Graves' hyperthyroidism was defined as stable when no progression to ophthalmopathy occurred over 18 months of follow-up. Hyperthyroidism patients were newly diagnosed, with disease duration under 2 months, and aged 18 to 65 years. The study excluded patients with uncontrolled infections, other autoimmune diseases, pregnancy or lactation. Diagnoses were based on clinical symptoms, serum thyroxine and TRAb, thyroid ultrasound and orbital computed tomography. Trizol reagent was used to extract total RNA, and RNA quality was then checked on an Agilent 2100 Bioanalyzer. The data are from a study of T cells in Graves' hyperthyroidism and ophthalmopathy (dated by TCRdb to the late 2010s). For context, the study as a whole: To identify TCR V-J signatures that set the groups apart, the researchers used a discovery cohort of 95 to 100 patients, made up of about 44 with Graves' ophthalmopathy and some 58 with stable Graves' hyperthyroidism. Prospective prediction of ophthalmopathy was tested in an independent validation cohort consisting of roughly 20 hyperthyroidism patients and approximately 16 patients who later progressed to ophthalmopathy. For training and testing, the 80 to 100 patients in the discovery cohort were randomly divided in a 7:3 ratio. Once sampling was done, hyperthyroidism patients were given methimazole at a starting dose of 30 mg daily, whereas ophthalmopathy patients were given high-dose intravenous methylprednisolone. Thyroid tissue and blood T-cell repertoires from more than five Graves' hyperthyroidism patients were also compared in the study. TCR Vbeta CDR3 sequencing of fewer than 150 peripheral blood samples (over 40 ophthalmopathy, around 80 hyperthyroidism and around 17 progressor patients) is reported in the paper. General conclusions and limits of the study: In cross-validation, a model built on a 13 V-J signature told ophthalmopathy apart from stable hyperthyroidism with 85% to 90% sensitivity and approximately 81% specificity, and in testing the same model reached 80%/75%. In validation, progression to ophthalmopathy was predicted by the model with roughly 69% sensitivity and 72% to 85% specificity, a median of approximately 6.5 months before onset. Most expanded thyroid clonotypes (frequency above 0.001) were also detected in blood, suggesting blood repertoires may reflect thyroid immune responses. Sample size was not statistically predetermined, and blinding of investigators to group allocation was not performed.

The TCR beta CDR3 regions were amplified from the RNA transcripts. For the first round of RT-PCR on the TCR CDR3, the HTBI primer set was used together with the Qiagen OneStep RT-PCR kit. Libraries were constructed in a second round of multiplex PCR, after which size selection and purification were carried out. The libraries were sequenced on an Illumina HiSeq2000 using paired-end 100 bp reads. On the study's bioinformatics: SOAPnuke was used to process the raw data, throwing out any read that contained adapters or uncalled bases, had a mean Phred below 15, or lacked an exact constant-primer or identifier match. High-quality paired reads were merged with COPE v1.2.5, and unique nucleotide sequences were defined as clonotypes. Clonotypes were aligned to IMGT TRBV, TRBD and TRBJ reference segments using MiTCR v1.1. The analysis included only V-J combinations with a frequency above 0.0001, which together covered approximately 99% of the repertoires. The TCS score was defined as the ratio of F50 (clonal expansion) to E x V (chaos), calculated using BLOSUM62-based TCRdist between CDR3 peptides within each V-J. Welch's t-statistics and random forest reduced some 510 V-J features to some 14, which were used in a naive Bayes classifier (R e1071). The similarity between thyroid and blood repertoires was quantified using the Morisita-Horn index. TCRdb handled the public reads itself, with Q25 trimming in fastp and clone calling in MiXCR, and kept productive beta chains. All rows with the same CDR3 protein become a single entry with the most common DNA and genes. V and J calls and clone size were set by TCRdb, not the authors. The sample records almost 600,000 distinct CDR3 sequences, around 42% of which are singletons. About 7.8% of the sample is held by the ten biggest clonotypes.

The sequencing sample was made of peripheral blood or thyroid tissue (not recorded which). This receptor was obtained from a woman between 18 and 29 years old with Graves' hyperthyroidism.

The CDR3 region: CASSPAVYAYGQYF. The sequenced DNA: TGTGCCAGCAGTCCGGCGGTCTATGCCTACGGGCAGTACTTC. The sequence is built from TRBV12-3 or TRBV12-4 and TRBJ2-7, with no confident D gene call. Including cysteine and phenylalanine, the CDR3 has 14 amino acids. The DNA shown is the 42-base CDR3, in frame from base 1.